The clone carrying this T cell receptor beta chain showed up just a few times. The antigen is not known. The protocol was immunoSEQ multiplex PCR, while the TCRdb copy is restricted to in-frame clones and leaves out a portion. The sample lists hundreds of thousands of clones, about 77% occurring once. V dropped 1 base and J dropped 2; count of bases not matched to a gene: 6. Germline loops: CDR1 LGHNA, CDR2 YSLEER. The CDR3 is 16 residues long. The data were taken from a study of cytotoxic CD8 clonotypes in ibrutinib-treated CLL. Study in general: Enrolment comprised around twelve relapsed/refractory and roughly 15 treatment-naive patients; 17 to 18 were IGHV unmutated. Results showed around 24 partial and 2 complete responses; following median roughly 68 months, around 15 remained remitted, roughly 12 advanced. Study conclusions and caveats: Clonality showed a rise at ibrutinib response that reversed toward baseline at progression. Pretreatment clonality was elevated relative to age-matched healthy donors and paralleled circulating CD8+ T-cell counts.

The rearrangement uses TRBV4-3 and TRBJ2-3; 7 nucleotides align to TRBD1. The receptor was derived from a human donor with chronic lymphocytic leukemia. The material sequenced was PBMCs, taken before ibrutinib treatment. This chain's CDR3 is CASSQGWGTDTDTQYF. CDR3 nucleotide sequence: TGCGCCAGCAGCCAAGGTTGGGGGACAGACACAGATACGCAGTATTTT.